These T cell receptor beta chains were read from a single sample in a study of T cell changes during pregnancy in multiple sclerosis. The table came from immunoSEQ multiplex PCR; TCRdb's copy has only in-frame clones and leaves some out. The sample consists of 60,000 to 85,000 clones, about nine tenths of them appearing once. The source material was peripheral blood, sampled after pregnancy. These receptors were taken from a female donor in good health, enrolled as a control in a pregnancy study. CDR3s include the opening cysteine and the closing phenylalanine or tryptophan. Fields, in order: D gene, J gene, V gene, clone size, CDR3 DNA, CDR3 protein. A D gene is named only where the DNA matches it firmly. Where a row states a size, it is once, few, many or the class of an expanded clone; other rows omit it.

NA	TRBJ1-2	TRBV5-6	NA	TGTGCCAGCAGTCCCGGGTCAGACTATGGCTACACCTTC	CASSPGSDYGYTF
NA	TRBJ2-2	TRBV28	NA	TGTGCCAGCAGTACCTCAGCGTTCGGGTCCGGGGAGCTGTTTTTT	CASSTSAFGSGELFF
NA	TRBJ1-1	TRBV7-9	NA	TGTGCCAGCAGCTTAGTCGGGAACACTGAAGCTTTCTTT	CASSLVGNTEAFF
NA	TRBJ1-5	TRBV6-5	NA	TGTGCCAGCAGTGCACAACAGGGTCAGCCCCAGCATTTT	CASSAQQGQPQHF
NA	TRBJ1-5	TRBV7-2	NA	TGTGCCAGCGGGGGGAACCGTGGGGACAATCAGCCCCAGCATTTT	CASGGNRGDNQPQHF
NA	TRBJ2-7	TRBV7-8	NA	TGTGCCAGCAGCTTAAAAGTCAGTCAGGGAAGCCACGAGCAGTACTTC	CASSLKVSQGSHEQYF
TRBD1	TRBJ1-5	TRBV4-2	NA	TGTGCCAGCAGCCCCCTGACAGGGGGTGTCAATCAGCCCCAGCATTTT	CASSPLTGGVNQPQHF
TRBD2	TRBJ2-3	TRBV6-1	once	TGTGCCAGCAGTGAGGTAGCGGGAGGGTCCACAGATACGCAGTATTTT	CASSEVAGGSTDTQYF
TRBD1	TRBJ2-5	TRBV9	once	TGTGCCAGCAGCCAAGGACAGGGGACCGAGACCCAGTACTTC	CASSQGQGTETQYF
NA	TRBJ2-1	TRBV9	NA	TGTGCCAGCAGCGTAGTAGGAGACAATGAGCAGTTCTTC	CASSVVGDNEQFF
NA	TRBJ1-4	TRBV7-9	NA	TGTGCCAGCAGCTTGGACAGTGCAACTAATGAAAAACTGTTTTTT	CASSLDSATNEKLFF
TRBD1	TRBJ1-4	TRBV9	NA	TGTGCCAGCAGCGTCTCCGGGACAGGGGAAAAACTGTTTTTT	CASSVSGTGEKLFF
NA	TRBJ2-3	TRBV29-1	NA	TGCAGCGCGGCCCCCGGGTCAGATACGCAGTATTTT	CSAAPGSDTQYF
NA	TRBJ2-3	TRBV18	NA	TGTGCCAGCTCACCACCGGGGGCGAGTCCAGATACGCAGTATTTT	CASSPPGASPDTQYF
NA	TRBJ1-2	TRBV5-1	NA	TGCGCCAGCAGCTTGGCCTTAAAGGCCAGGGGAGCTAACTATGGCTACACCTTC	CASSLALKARGANYGYTF
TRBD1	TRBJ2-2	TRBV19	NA	TGTGCCAGTAGTCAGGGGGCTGGGCCCGGGGAGCTGTTTTTT	CASSQGAGPGELFF
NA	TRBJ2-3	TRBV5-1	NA	TGCGCCAGCAGCTTGGGTCTGGGGGGGGCCTTGACAGATACGCAGTATTTT	CASSLGLGGALTDTQYF
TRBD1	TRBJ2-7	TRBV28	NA	TGTGCCAGCCTTCCTCAACAGGGGATGGCCTACGAGCAGTACTTC	CASLPQQGMAYEQYF
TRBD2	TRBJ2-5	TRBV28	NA	TGTGCCAGCAGTTCCCTAACACTAGCGGGGGGGTCAGAGACCCAGTACTTC	CASSSLTLAGGSETQYF
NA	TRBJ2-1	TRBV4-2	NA	NA	CASSQVVGSGAAPFF
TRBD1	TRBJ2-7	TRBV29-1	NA	TGCAGCGTAGGGTTGGACAGGGGGCGACTTTTTGACGAGCAGTACTTC	CSVGLDRGRLFDEQYF
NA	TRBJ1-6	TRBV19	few	TGTGCCAGTAAGGCCGGCGGTTCACCCCTCCACTTT	CASKAGGSPLHF
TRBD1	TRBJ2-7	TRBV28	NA	TGTGCCAGCAGTTTAAGTCAGGGACAGGCGGACGAGCAGTACTTC	CASSLSQGQADEQYF
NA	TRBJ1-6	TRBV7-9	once	TGTGCCAGCACCTCAGTGACAGAAAATTCACCCCTCCACTTT	CASTSVTENSPLHF
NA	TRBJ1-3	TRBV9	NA	TGTGCCAGCAGCGTAGCAGAACAAAGAAACACCATATATTTT	CASSVAEQRNTIYF
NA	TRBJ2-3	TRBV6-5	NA	TGTGCCAGCAGCGCTAGGGGGACACACCATACGCAGTATTTT	CASSARGTHHTQYF
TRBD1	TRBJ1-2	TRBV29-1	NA	TGCAGCGTCTCGACAGGGACCTATGGCTACACCTTC	CSVSTGTYGYTF